This passage covers 29 T cell receptor beta chains from one sample sequenced in a study of T-cell reconstitution after alpha-beta-depleted transplantation in children. The TCRbeta library incorporated unique molecular identifiers. MiXCR was run by TCRdb on the PCR reads, yielding one entry per CDR3 protein. The data show 490,000 or so distinct CDR3 sequences, roughly an eighth seen once. This material consisted of PBMCs from the stem cell graft donor, taken from the stem cell graft. Every receptor here comes from a human donor who donated a stem cell graft to a child with combined immunodeficiency.

DNA of the CDR3: TGTGCCAGCAGCCAAGAGGGGAGTGTTCTCCAAACCCAGTACTTC. Translating it yields CASSQEGSVLQTQYF. The V call is TRBV3-1, the J call TRBJ2-5; tentatively, D is TRBD2 (5 bases). The CDR3 runs to 15 residues. Germline V gene lookup returns CDR1 LGHDT and CDR2 YNNKEL (reference sequence). Trimming took off 0 bases at V and 8 bases at J, with 16 bases between the two ends.

V and J are TRBV2 and TRBJ2-5; the D is unclear. Trimming removed 9 bases at V and 2 bases at J, with 7 bases between. Germline values: CDR1 SNHLY, CDR2 FYNNEI. This CDR3 is 11 amino acids long. In nucleotides, the CDR3 is TGTGCCAGGGGGAAGCAAGAGACCCAGTACTTC. This translates into CARGKQETQYF.

This clonotype was observed a few times. The chain combines TRBV10-3 with TRBJ2-2, with D perhaps given as TRBD1 or TRBD2 (6 bases each). The CDR3 is made up of 14 amino acids. Germline V CDR1 and CDR2: ENHRY, SYGVKD. Trimming left V 3 bases short and J 6 bases short, with 11 bases between. The CDR3 sequence is CAISEGGRAGELFF. The CDR3 DNA reads as TGTGCCATCAGTGAAGGGGGGCGCGCCGGGGAGCTGTTTTTT.

Note on this clonotype: The final CDR3 position lacks the conserved phenylalanine or tryptophan, pointing to a likely read error. V and J are TRBV27 and TRBJ2-1; 9 bases match TRBD2. This CDR3 is built from 15 residues. The V segment lost 6 bases and the J segment 5 bases; nucleotides outside the gene matches: 8. CDR1 and CDR2 (germline): MNHEY, SMNVEV (reference sequence). The CDR3 loop reads CASRVVAGVHNEQFL. The CDR3 bases are TGTGCCAGCAGAGTAGTAGCGGGAGTCCACAATGAGCAGTTCTTA.

The chain is built from TRBV7-8 and TRBJ2-1, with TRBD2 matching over 12 bases. The CDR3 spans 16 residues. Germline lookup yields CDR1 SGHVS and CDR2 FQNEAQ. V was pared by 4 bases and J by 9 bases, with 10 bases of the junction left unmatched. CDR3 coding DNA: TGTGCCAGCAGCTCATGGACTAGCGGGGCCGCAGGTGAGCAGTTCTTC. Encoded protein: CASSSWTSGAAGEQFF.

This clonotype occurred a few times. The CDR3 here is CASSYLGLAFDEQFF. CDR3 coding DNA: TGTGCCAGCAGTTACCTGGGACTAGCGTTCGATGAGCAGTTCTTC. The chain has TRBV6-5 and TRBJ2-1, with 10 nucleotides matching TRBD2. The CDR3 totals 15 residues. J lost 8 bases, V lost 2 bases, and 6 bases had no gene match. Germline values: CDR1 MNHEY, CDR2 SVGAGI.

The chain combines TRBV28 with TRBJ2-1; unclear D gene. Germline V gene sequence: CDR1 MDHEN, CDR2 SYDVKM. The germline V and J ends were trimmed by 5 bases and 13 bases, with 21 bases remaining between them. This CDR3 has 14 amino acids. CDR3 DNA sequence: TGTGCCAGCAGTCCTTATGCTACCCCAGAAAGACAGTTCTTC. Its translation: CASSPYATPERQFF.

This chain connects TRBV6-5 to TRBJ2-5; 8 positions match TRBD2. Trimming took 6 bases from V and 0 from J; bases not matched to a gene: 15. CDR1 is MNHEY and CDR2 is SVGAGI in the germline V gene. This CDR3 is built from 18 residues. The CDR3 region has the DNA TGTGCCAGCAGCCCAGGGTTTTCGGCTAGCGGGTACCAAGAGACCCAGTACTTC. It codes for CASSPGFSASGYQETQYF.

There are a few counts of this clonotype. This chain uses TRBV11-2 with TRBJ2-7, with D hard to call. Germline V gene data show CDR1 as SGHAT and CDR2 as FQNNGV. The CDR3 is 13 amino acids. The ends were cut back, 5 bases at V and 4 bases at J, with 12 bases in the middle. The CDR3 sequence is CASSHDGKYEQYF. CDR3 nucleotide sequence: TGTGCCAGCAGCCACGACGGTAAATACGAGCAGTACTTC.

This clonotype was seen only a few times. The chain uses TRBV20-1 and TRBJ2-7, with no clear D. The germline V and J ends were trimmed by 3 bases and 1 base, with 10 bases remaining between them. Germline V lookup: CDR1 DFQATT, CDR2 SNEGSKA (reference sequence). The CDR3 contains 13 residues. The CDR3 loop is CSARPGLSYEQYF. The CDR3 nucleotides read TGCAGTGCTAGGCCCGGTTTGTCCTACGAGCAGTACTTC.

This clonotype has a count of ten or more. The CDR3 loop reads CASSQDLGSAPDTQYF. The CDR3 DNA is TGCGCCAGCAGCCAAGATCTGGGTAGCGCGCCCGATACGCAGTATTTT. The gene calls are TRBV4-3 and TRBJ2-3, with a possible D match to TRBD2 (5 bases). Germline CDR1 LGHNA, CDR2 YSLEER. Trimming cost V 0 bases and J 6 bases, with 16 bases left between them. The CDR3 consists of 16 residues.

The chain links TRBV10-3 to TRBJ2-1, with TRBD2 matching over 9 bases. J was trimmed by 2 bases and V by 7 bases; bases with no gene match: 3. The CDR3 is 14 amino acids. Germline V gene lookup returns CDR1 ENHRY and CDR2 SYGVKD. CDR3 DNA: TGTGCCATCAAATTAGCGGGAGCCTACAATGAGCAGTTCTTC. Amino acid sequence: CAIKLAGAYNEQFF.

In this sample, this clonotype turned up many times. This chain uses TRBV20-1 with TRBJ2-1; TRBD2 is a possible D gene (5 bases). CDR1 is DFQATT, CDR2 SNEGSKA, per germline (reference sequence). The CDR3 is made up of 12 amino acids. V gave up 6 bases and J gave up 3 bases, with 9 bases separating them. The CDR3 bases are TGCAGTGCCATAGGACTCTACAATGAGCAGTTCTTC. Protein: CSAIGLYNEQFF.

This clonotype has at least ten counts. The rearrangement joins TRBV7-2 to TRBJ2-7; TRBD1 aligns across 12 bases. The CDR3 contains 16 residues. V dropped 5 bases and J dropped 4; count of bases not matched to a gene: 9. Germline lookup yields CDR1 SGHTA and CDR2 FQGNSA. The CDR3 nucleotides read TGTGCCAGCAGCCAAGGGGCGGGACAGGGGGCATACGAGCAGTACTTC. This codes for CASSQGAGQGAYEQYF. Variable domain in full (rest from reference TRBV7-2 and TRBJ2-7): GAGVSQSPSNKVTEKGKDVELRCDPISGHTALYWYRQSLGQGLEFLIYFQGNSAPDKSGLPSDRFSAERTGGSVSTLTIQRTQQEDSAVYLCASSQGAGQGAYEQYFGPGTRLTVT.

This clonotype was seen a few times. The genes are TRBV4-1 and TRBJ2-1; 10 nucleotides match TRBD2. CDR1 is MGHRA and CDR2 is YSYEKL in the germline V gene. The CDR3 has 15 residues. V was pared by 3 bases and J by 5 bases, with 4 bases of the junction left unmatched. CDR3 sequence: CASSHLAGVNNEQFF. CDR3 nucleotide sequence: TGCGCCAGCAGCCACCTAGCGGGGGTAAACAATGAGCAGTTCTTC.

The chain combines TRBV7-9 with TRBJ2-7, with D unresolved. V was trimmed by 6 bases and J by 3 bases, leaving 18 bases between them. Germline V gene sequence: CDR1 SEHNR, CDR2 FQNEAQ (reference sequence). The CDR3 has 15 residues. CDR3 sequence (DNA): TGTGCCAGCAGTCCGACCTCCGGCGTCTACTACGAGCAGTACTTC. Encoded protein: CASSPTSGVYYEQYF. The entire variable domain, with the rest obtained from reference TRBV7-9 and TRBJ2-7, is as follows: DTGVSQNPRHKITKRGQNVTFRCDPISEHNRLYWYRQTLGQGPEFLTYFQNEAQLEKSRLLSDRFSAERPKGSFSTLEIQRTEQGDSAMYLCASSPTSGVYYEQYFGPGTRLTVT.

The rearrangement uses TRBV12-5 and TRBJ2-1, with TRBD2 matching 10 bases. Per the germline V gene, CDR1 is LGHNT and CDR2 is FRNRAP. The CDR3 has 15 amino acids. J was trimmed by 12 bases and V by 2 bases; bases with no gene match: 10. The CDR3: CASGLRLAGAGGQFF. The CDR3 DNA follows: TGTGCTAGTGGTTTGCGGCTAGCGGGAGCGGGCGGGCAGTTCTTC. Full variable domain (rest looked up from reference TRBV12-5 and TRBJ2-1): DARVTQTPRHKVTEMGQEVTMRCQPILGHNTVFWYRQTMMQGLELLAYFRNRAPLDDSGMPKDRFSAEMPDATLATLKIQPSEPRDSAVYFCASGLRLAGAGGQFFGPGTRLTVL.

This clonotype was observed a few times. The J gene is TRBJ1-6, the V gene TRBV7-9, with a possible D match to TRBD1 (5 bases). This CDR3 has 15 amino acids. Trimming stripped 1 base from V and 6 bases from J, with 10 bases between. Looked up from germline, CDR1 is SEHNR and CDR2 is FQNEAQ (reference sequence). In DNA form, the CDR3 reads TGTGCCAGCAGCTTAGGGTTCGGGGGTAATTCACCCCTCCACTTT. This encodes CASSLGFGGNSPLHF. Combining the CDR3 with reference TRBV7-9 and TRBJ1-6 gives the whole variable domain DTGVSQNPRHKITKRGQNVTFRCDPISEHNRLYWYRQTLGQGPEFLTYFQNEAQLEKSRLLSDRFSAERPKGSFSTLEIQRTEQGDSAMYLCASSLGFGGNSPLHFGNGTRLTVT.

J is TRBJ2-1 and V is TRBV29-1; no clear D. Looked up from germline, CDR1 is SQVTM and CDR2 is ANQGSEA. Trimming cost V 1 base and J 6 bases, with 7 bases left between them. The CDR3 is 12 residues long. CDR3 sequence (DNA): TGCAGCGTTGAAGGTGCCCCCAATGAGCAGTTCTTC. As protein: CSVEGAPNEQFF.

At least ten counts were recorded for this clonotype. The chain carries TRBV20-1 and TRBJ1-1; the D is unclear. This CDR3 contains 13 residues. Looked up from germline, CDR1 is DFQATT and CDR2 is SNEGSKA (reference sequence). Trimming left V 1 base short and J 4 bases short, with 10 bases between. The CDR3 nucleotides read TGCAGTGCTAGAGGGTCCCGGGTCACTGAAGCTTTCTTT. Protein: CSARGSRVTEAFF.

This clonotype came up a few times. The genes are TRBV6-2 or TRBV6-3 and TRBJ2-7; the match to TRBD2 covers 8 bases. This CDR3 is 15 amino acids long. J gave up 7 bases and V 3 bases, and 11 bases lay outside the gene matches. Germline V gene lookup returns CDR1 MNHEY and CDR2 SVGEGT. CDR3 region: CASSYKAGGPVEQYF. In DNA form, the CDR3 reads TGTGCCAGCAGTTATAAGGCGGGAGGCCCCGTGGAGCAGTACTTC.

This clonotype was recorded a few times. The rearrangement joins TRBV6-2 or TRBV6-3 to TRBJ2-1; D could derive from TRBD1 or TRBD2 (5 bases each). The germline gives CDR1 MNHEY, CDR2 SVGEGT. The CDR3 has 19 amino acids. The germline V and J ends were trimmed by 2 bases and 3 bases, with 23 bases remaining between them. CDR3 loop: CASSYAGANSLINYNEQFF. The CDR3 DNA sequence: TGTGCCAGCAGTTACGCCGGGGCCAATTCCCTCATCAACTACAATGAGCAGTTCTTC.

This clonotype was detected a few times. The V gene is TRBV4-3, the J gene TRBJ2-7, with a weak D call TRBD1 (5 bases). Germline-derived CDR1 and CDR2 are LGHNA and YSLEER. Deletions cut 4 bases from V and 4 bases from J, with 14 bases between. The CDR3 contains 14 residues. In nucleotides, the CDR3 is TGCGCCAGCAGCCCGAACAGGTATTTTTACGAGCAGTACTTC. This codes for CASSPNRYFYEQYF.

This rearrangement joins TRBV18 to TRBJ1-1, with D perhaps matching TRBD1 (5 bases). Per germline, CDR1 KGHSH and CDR2 LQKENI. The V and J ends lost 0 bases and 1 base respectively, with 27 bases between them. This CDR3 is built from 21 residues. CDR3 in DNA: TGTGCCAGCTCACCACCCTCTTTCTCCCTTGACGTCCGGGACGGGAACACTGAAGCTTTCTTT. Its translation: CASSPPSFSLDVRDGNTEAFF.

Many counts were recorded for this clonotype. In DNA, the CDR3 is TGTGCCATCGGTAGGGGCCAAGGCAATCAGCCCCAGCATTTT. This encodes CAIGRGQGNQPQHF. The rearrangement joins TRBV10-3 to TRBJ1-5; D perhaps matches TRBD1 (5 bases). The CDR3 runs to 14 residues. V dropped 8 bases and J dropped 2 bases, with 13 bases sitting between them. Germline V gene data show CDR1 as ENHRY and CDR2 as SYGVKD.

This clonotype was counted only a few times. This sequence joins TRBV24-1 and TRBJ2-1; TRBD2 agrees at 11 bases. The V gene end was trimmed by 4 bases and the J gene end by 3 bases; junction bases not matched to a gene: 4. Per the germline V gene, CDR1 is KGHDR and CDR2 is SFDVKD. This CDR3 contains 16 residues. The CDR3 loop is CATSDLGLADYNEQFF. Written as DNA, the CDR3 is TGTGCCACCAGTGACTTGGGACTAGCGGACTACAATGAGCAGTTCTTC.

This clonotype came up a few times. The chain combines TRBV10-3 with TRBJ2-1; the match to TRBD1 covers 7 bases. V was clipped by 7 bases and J by 7 bases; unmatched bases: 7. This CDR3 comprises 13 residues. CDR1 ENHRY and CDR2 SYGVKD come from the germline V gene. Here the CDR3 reads CAIKEGAGNEQFF. In DNA, the CDR3 is TGTGCCATCAAAGAGGGGGCTGGGAATGAGCAGTTCTTC.

At least ten counts were recorded for this clonotype. The chain's CDR3 is CASSVSGAWGTDTQYF. CDR3 DNA sequence: TGTGCCAGCAGCGTATCAGGGGCGTGGGGCACAGATACGCAGTATTTT. This chain uses TRBV9 with TRBJ2-3; D might be TRBD1 (6 bases). The germline V gene encodes CDR1 SGDLS and CDR2 YYNGEE. There are 16 residues in the CDR3. V shed 1 base and J shed 1 base, with 13 bases lying between them.

In its sample, this clonotype was seen a few times. The V and J genes are TRBV4-3 and TRBJ2-1; 12 nucleotides align to TRBD2. The V segment lost 0 bases and the J segment 4 bases; nucleotides outside the gene matches: 10. There are 19 residues in the CDR3. The V gene's germline CDR1 is LGHNA and CDR2 YSLEER. CDR3 in amino acids: CASSQDDPLLAGGYNEQFF. CDR3 sequence (DNA): TGCGCCAGCAGCCAAGATGATCCCCTACTAGCGGGGGGATACAATGAGCAGTTCTTC.